Below are 7 T cell receptor beta chains sequenced from a single sample in a study of identical twins. TCRdb passed the 5' RACE reads through MiXCR, listing each CDR3 protein once. This sample has 400,000 or so distinct CDR3 sequences, with approximately 8.8% found just once. The source material was naive T cells sorted from blood. The receptors shown here come from a woman in her forties or fifties in good health.

This clonotype was seen at least ten times. This chain joins TRBV10-3 and TRBJ1-1, with a possible D match to TRBD1 (6 bases). V shed 3 bases and J shed 4 bases, with 6 bases lying between them. The CDR3 contains 12 residues. Germline assignment: CDR1 ENHRY and CDR2 SYGVKD. CDR3 bases: TGTGCCATCAGTGACAGGGGCACTGAAGCTTTCTTT. Translating it yields CAISDRGTEAFF.

The gene calls are TRBV7-9 and TRBJ1-1; no definite D call. The CDR3 is 13 amino acids. Germline CDR1 reads SEHNR; CDR2 reads FQNEAQ (reference sequence). Trimming took off 1 base at V and 11 bases at J, with 14 bases between the two ends. CDR3 nucleotides: TGTGCCAGCAGCTTAGAGGTGGAGGGTACGGCTTTCTTT. Residues: CASSLEVEGTAFF.

The CDR3 reads CASSFRDIVNTEAFF. Here the CDR3 DNA reads TGTGCCAGCAGCTTCCGGGACATCGTTAACACTGAAGCTTTCTTT. The chain is built from TRBV6-2 or TRBV6-3 and TRBJ1-1, with D perhaps matching TRBD1 (6 bases). Germline loops: CDR1 MNHEY, CDR2 SVGEGT. The CDR3 is made up of 15 amino acids. V was shortened by 6 bases and J by 2 bases, with 16 bases between the two germline ends.

J is TRBJ2-4 and V is TRBV11-2; 7 bases match TRBD1. There are 15 residues in the CDR3. Trimming took 1 base from V and 7 from J; bases not matched to a gene: 7. Germline assignment: CDR1 SGHAT and CDR2 FQNNGV. CDR3 in amino acids: CASSLGPDRRNIQYF. The CDR3 DNA reads as TGTGCCAGCAGCTTAGGGCCGGACAGGAGGAACATTCAGTACTTC. Based on the CDR3 plus reference TRBV11-2 and TRBJ2-4, the full variable domain is EAGVAQSPRYKIIEKRQSVAFWCNPISGHATLYWYQQILGQGPKLLIQFQNNGVVDDSQLPKDRFSAERLKGVDSTLKIQPAKLEDSAVYLCASSLGPDRRNIQYFGAGTRLSVL.

On this clonotype itself: Given a much more abundant clone one base away, this may be a read error. The CDR3 ends on some other residue instead of the conserved phenylalanine or tryptophan, so this is likely a read error. This chain links TRBV6-4 with TRBJ2-7; D might be TRBD2 (6 bases). Per germline, CDR1 MRHNA and CDR2 SNTAGT. V lost 3 bases and J lost 1, with 10 bases in between. CDR3 length: 14 residues. The CDR3 DNA reads TGTGCCAGCAGTGAATTCGGGGGATCCTACGAGCAGTACTGC. Protein: CASSEFGGSYEQYC.

The chain carries TRBV24-1 and TRBJ2-3; possibly TRBD2 for D (6 bases). Germline-derived CDR1 and CDR2 are KGHDR and SFDVKD. The CDR3 sequence is 15 residues long. V lost 4 bases, J lost 5 bases, and 15 bases lay in between. In DNA, the CDR3 is TGTGCCACCAGTGACTCAGGGAGGCGGGTAGATACGCAGTATTTT. It is translated as CATSDSGRRVDTQYF.

This clonotype has only a few counts. V is TRBV5-1 and J is TRBJ1-2; D gene unclear. The CDR3 loop spans 15 amino acids. Germline V CDR1 and CDR2: SGHRS, YFSETQ. The ends were cut back, 4 bases at V and 1 base at J, with 14 bases in the middle. CDR3 in amino acids: CASSPGQAFNYGYTF. The CDR3 nucleotides are TGCGCCAGCAGCCCCGGGCAGGCATTTAACTATGGCTACACCTTC.